This record looks at one T cell receptor (beta chain) sequence and its context. What it binds is not known. Then a second PCR, running about 6 to 12 cycles, was carried out with a sample-barcoded 5' primer and a J-beta primer mix. The template-switch adaptor was a 5' adaptor with 12 random nucleotides. It tagged each cDNA molecule. TCRdb used MiXCR to reprocess the 5' RACE reads, holding one entry per CDR3 protein. The sample shows 700,000 to 850,000 distinct CDR3 sequences, 30% to 45% of them seen only once. With 8 bases removed from V and 5 bases from J, the gap between germline ends came to 13 bases. This CDR3 comprises 13 residues. The sample is drawn from a study of blood T cells in healthy people across ages. Findings and limits, study-wide: Long-lived donors carried more naive CD4+ cells and greater diversity than aged donors.

The receptor comes from a man aged 18 to 30 in good health. The chain recombines TRBV12-3 or TRBV12-4 with TRBJ1-5; possibly TRBD1 for D (5 bases). Sequences were obtained from blood. CDR3 protein: CASGDGEDQPQHF. CDR3 sequence (DNA): TGTGCCAGCGGGGACGGGGAGGATCAGCCCCAGCATTTT.